Sequencing of this T cell receptor beta chain was carried out in a study of blood T cell repertoires in COVID-19. The CDR3 is made up of 12 amino acids. Germline CDR1 reads SGDLS; CDR2 reads YYNGEE. Between the trimmed V and J ends, which lost 3 bases and 1 base, there was a span of 3 bases. Sequencing used immunoSEQ multiplex PCR; TCRdb keeps in-frame clones, though not all of them. The data hold about 180,000 clones, with roughly three quarters observed a single time. The specimen was PBMCs or T cells enriched from blood (not recorded which). The clonotype was recovered from a man in his sixties who had been exposed to COVID-19. This chain links TRBV9 with TRBJ2-3, with D uncertain. The CDR3 region has the DNA TGTGCCAGCAGCGCAGGCACAGATACGCAGTATTTT. Its protein product is CASSAGTDTQYF. Full variable domain (remainder filled in from reference TRBV9 and TRBJ2-3): DSGVTQTPKHLITATGQRVTLRCSPRSGDLSVYWYQQSLDQGLQFLIQYYNGEERAKGNILERFSAQQFPDLHSELNLSSLELGDSALYFCASSAGTDTQYFGPGTRLTVL.